This T cell receptor (beta chain) was observed in a study of Ad26.COV2.S vaccination and SARS-CoV-2 variants. Study-wide points: Placebo recipients showed lower spike-specific TCR breadth than vaccinees.

Repertoires were generated with immunoSEQ multiplex PCR, while TCRdb's copy carries only in-frame clones and drops some. The profile shows more than 120,000 clones, approximately 90% of them singletons. As regards this clone: Its target is not known.

CDR3 size: 11 residues. V was pared by 10 bases and J by 9 bases, with 12 bases between. Germline V lookup: CDR1 MNHEY, CDR2 SVGAGI. The gene calls are TRBV6-5 and TRBJ1-4; TRBD1 might be the D (5 bases). This specimen consisted of peripheral blood, obtained after recovery from COVID-19. This TCR was sampled from a human donor who had recovered from COVID-19. Here the CDR3 DNA reads TGTGCCACCATTTCGGGGCAAAAACTGTTTTTT. Amino acids: CATISGQKLFF.